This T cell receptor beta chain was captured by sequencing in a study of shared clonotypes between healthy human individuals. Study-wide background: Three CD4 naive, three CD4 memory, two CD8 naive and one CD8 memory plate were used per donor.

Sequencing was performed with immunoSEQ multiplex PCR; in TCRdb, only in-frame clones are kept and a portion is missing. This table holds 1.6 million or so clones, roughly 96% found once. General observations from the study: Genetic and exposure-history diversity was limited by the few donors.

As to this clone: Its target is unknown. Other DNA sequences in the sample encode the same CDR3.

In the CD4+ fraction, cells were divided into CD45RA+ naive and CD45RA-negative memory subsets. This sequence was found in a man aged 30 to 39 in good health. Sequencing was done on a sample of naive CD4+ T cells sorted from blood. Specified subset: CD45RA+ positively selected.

CDR3 DNA sequence: TGTGCCAGCAGTCGGCCTTCCTACAATGAGCAGTTCTTC. This sequence encodes CASSRPSYNEQFF. The chain uses TRBV27 and TRBJ2-1, with no clear D. CDR3 length: 13 residues. CDR1 is MNHEY, CDR2 SMNVEV, per germline (reference sequence). The V and J ends lost 5 bases and 1 base respectively, with 6 bases between them.